This entry is about one T cell receptor (beta chain). Its target is unknown. These data are taken from a study of cytomegalovirus exposure and HLA in healthy donors. Germline trimming cut 2 bases from V and 7 bases from J; bases unmatched to any gene: 11. The CDR3 totals 16 residues. Per germline, CDR1 MNHNS and CDR2 SASEGT. Study conclusions and caveats: Association of fewer than 20,000 TCR beta sequences with HLA alleles was found at 0.05 false discovery rate in a later analysis. Most TCR sequences proved rare, with some public TCRs found in many donors. TCR beta chains associated with HLA were, in a later analysis, more clonally expanded than equally common others. Rates of TCR association differed by HLA locus in a later analysis, with DRB1 highest and HLA-C lowest.

Primers for the PCR totalled 60 Vbeta and 13 Jbeta. Data came from immunoSEQ multiplex PCR; TCRdb stores just in-frame clones and leaves some out. Of a few hundred thousand clones in the sample, 70% to 85% were seen once. The V gene is TRBV6-1, the J gene TRBJ2-1, with 7 bases matching TRBD2. This TCR was sampled from a woman aged 55 to 70 in good health and CMV-seropositive. The sequencing sample was made of PBMCs. CDR3 in DNA: TGTGCCAGCAGTGAATCGATTAGCGGGTTGGTAAATGAGCAGTTCTTC. Protein: CASSESISGLVNEQFF.